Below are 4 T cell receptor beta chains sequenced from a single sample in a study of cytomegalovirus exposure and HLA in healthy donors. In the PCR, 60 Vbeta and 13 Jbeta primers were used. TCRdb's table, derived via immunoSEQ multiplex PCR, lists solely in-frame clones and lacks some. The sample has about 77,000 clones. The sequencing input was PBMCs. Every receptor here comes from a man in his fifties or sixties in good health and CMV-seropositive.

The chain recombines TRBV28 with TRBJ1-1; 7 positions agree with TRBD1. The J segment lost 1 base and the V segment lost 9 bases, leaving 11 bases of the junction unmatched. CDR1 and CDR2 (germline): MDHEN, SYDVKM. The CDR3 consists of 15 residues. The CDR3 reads CASKAGGRENTEAFF. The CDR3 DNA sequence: TGTGCCAGTAAAGCAGGGGGACGCGAGAACACTGAAGCTTTCTTT.

This CDR3 is CASMDSNYEQYF. Written as DNA, the CDR3 is TGTGCCAGCATGGACAGCAACTACGAGCAGTACTTC. J is TRBJ2-7 and V is TRBV2; D possibly corresponds to TRBD1 (6 bases). This CDR3 comprises 12 residues. The ends were cut back, 7 bases at V and 3 bases at J, with 10 bases in the middle. Germline V gives CDR1 SNHLY, CDR2 FYNNEI.

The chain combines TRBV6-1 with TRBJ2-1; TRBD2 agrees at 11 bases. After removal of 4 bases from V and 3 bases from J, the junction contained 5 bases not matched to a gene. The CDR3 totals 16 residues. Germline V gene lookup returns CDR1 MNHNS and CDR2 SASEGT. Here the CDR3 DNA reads TGTGCCAGCAGTGGCCGGACTAGCGGGCACTACAATGAGCAGTTCTTC. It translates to CASSGRTSGHYNEQFF.

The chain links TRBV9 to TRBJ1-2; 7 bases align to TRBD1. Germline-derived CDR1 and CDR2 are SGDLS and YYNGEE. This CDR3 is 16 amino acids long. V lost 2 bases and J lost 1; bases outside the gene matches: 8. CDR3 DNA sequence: TGTGCCAGCAGCGTGGGACTGGGACAGAATAACTATGGCTACACCTTC. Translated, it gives CASSVGLGQNNYGYTF. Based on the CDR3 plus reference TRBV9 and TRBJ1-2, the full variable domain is DSGVTQTPKHLITATGQRVTLRCSPRSGDLSVYWYQQSLDQGLQFLIQYYNGEERAKGNILERFSAQQFPDLHSELNLSSLELGDSALYFCASSVGLGQNNYGYTFGSGTRLTVV.